One and the same sample provided the 2 T cell receptor beta chains below, sequenced in a study of CD8 T cells in Susac syndrome. A quantity of about 0.5 to 1 ug RNA underwent reverse transcription using random hexamers. TCRdb analysed the immunoSEQ multiplex PCR reads with MiXCR anew, one entry per CDR3 protein. The table includes around 170,000 distinct CDR3 sequences, approximately 96% detected once. Sequenced material: CD8+ T cells from PBMCs. The receptors stem from a human donor with multiple sclerosis.

V usage is TRBV6-5 and J usage is TRBJ1-2, with D perhaps TRBD1 (5 bases). Looked up from germline, CDR1 is MNHEY and CDR2 is SVGAGI. The germline V and J ends were trimmed by 7 bases and 4 bases, with 16 bases remaining between them. This CDR3 is 14 amino acids long. The DNA of the CDR3 is TGTGCCAGCATCGGCCAGGGTTCAGGCTATGGCTACACCTTC. This translates into CASIGQGSGYGYTF.

The CDR3 DNA is TGCAGTGCTAGTGGGACGGTCAATCAGCCCCAGCATTTT. It codes for CSASGTVNQPQHF. This chain joins TRBV20-1 and TRBJ1-5, with a possible D match to TRBD1 (5 bases). The V end was cut by 3 bases, the J end by 3 bases, with 9 bases between. CDR3 size: 13 residues. Germline values: CDR1 DFQATT, CDR2 SNEGSKA (reference sequence).